The 17 T cell receptor beta chains given below trace back to one sample, sequenced in a study of identical twins (dated by TCRdb to the mid-2010s). The library was made by 5' RACE. The sequencing machine was an Illumina HiSeq 2000. The public reads were quality trimmed at Q25 with fastp and then assembled into clones with MiXCR by TCRdb, keeping productive beta chains. All rows with the same CDR3 protein become a single entry with the most common DNA and genes. Across this sample there are fewer than 250,000 distinct CDR3 sequences, with roughly 10% seen only once. The top ten clones comprise 5% to 6% of the sample. Input material: memory (CD45RO+) T cells sorted from blood. Explained via the paper, the cell subset or site label denotes: CD45RO+ enriched T cells. The receptors originated from a woman between 18 and 30 years old in good health.

The sample holds a few counts of this clonotype. The chain couples TRBV20-1 to TRBJ2-7; 10 positions agree with TRBD1. The CDR3 has 13 amino acids. The V gene's germline CDR1 is DFQATT and CDR2 SNEGSKA (reference sequence). Unmatched junction bases numbered 3, after V lost 1 base and J lost 6 bases. The chain's CDR3 is CSARGGQGSEQYF. As DNA, the CDR3 is TGCAGTGCTAGAGGGGGACAGGGGTCCGAGCAGTACTTC.

This clonotype was recorded at least ten times. V and J are TRBV29-1 and TRBJ2-5; 7 positions agree with TRBD1. The CDR3 consists of 12 residues. V gave up 4 bases and J gave up 5 bases; unmatched junction bases: 4. The V gene's germline CDR1 is SQVTM and CDR2 ANQGSEA. As DNA, the CDR3 is TGCAGCGTTGGTACAGGGGTGGAGACCCAGTACTTC. Its protein is CSVGTGVETQYF.

This clonotype appeared a few times. The J gene is TRBJ2-7, the V gene TRBV6-1, with 8 bases matching TRBD2. V lost 5 bases, J lost 0 bases, and 9 bases stayed unmatched. The V gene's germline CDR1 is MNHNS and CDR2 SASEGT. CDR3 length: 16 residues. CDR3 amino acids: CASSPLSGGSSYEQYF. The CDR3 coding sequence is TGTGCCAGCAGTCCCCTAAGCGGGGGAAGCTCCTACGAGCAGTACTTC.

This clonotype was seen at least ten times. The chain uses TRBV20-1 and TRBJ1-1; perhaps TRBD1 as D (5 bases). The length of the CDR3 is 12 residues. The V and J ends lost 3 bases and 3 bases respectively, with 8 bases between them. CDR1 and CDR2 from the germline V gene are DFQATT and SNEGSKA (reference sequence). The CDR3 bases are TGCAGTGCTAGGAAAGGGGACACTGAAGCTTTCTTT. Amino acid sequence: CSARKGDTEAFF.

DNA for the CDR3: TGCGCCAGCAGCTTAGACACCAATTCACCCCTCCACTTT. It is translated as CASSLDTNSPLHF. The chain couples TRBV5-1 to TRBJ1-6; D gene unclear. Germline loops: CDR1 SGHRS, CDR2 YFSETQ. The V and J ends lost 2 bases and 7 bases respectively, with 7 bases between them. The CDR3 extends over 13 amino acids.

This clonotype came up a few times. CDR3 DNA: TGTGCCAGCAGCCCGCTGAGGATAGCGGGGACAGATACGCAGTATTTT. Its protein is CASSPLRIAGTDTQYF. The gene calls are TRBV7-2 and TRBJ2-3; the match to TRBD2 covers 8 bases. This CDR3 has 16 amino acids. In germline, CDR1 is SGHTA, CDR2 FQGNSA. Trimming removed 5 bases from V and 3 bases from J; junction bases left unmatched: 10.

The rearrangement links TRBV30 to TRBJ2-5, with 7 bases lining up with TRBD2. Germline V gene lookup returns CDR1 GTSNPN and CDR2 SVGIG (reference sequence). This CDR3 is 16 amino acids long. The junction had 10 bases not matched to a gene; V was cut back by 0 bases and J by 3 bases. CDR3 sequence reads: CAWSVPNGRGEETQYF. The CDR3 nucleotides read TGTGCCTGGAGTGTACCCAATGGGAGGGGAGAAGAGACCCAGTACTTC.

The V and J genes are TRBV6-1 and TRBJ1-2; possibly TRBD1 for D (6 bases). The CDR3 contains 14 residues. Germline V gene data show CDR1 as MNHNS and CDR2 as SASEGT. V was cut by 9 bases and J by 7 bases, with 21 bases left in between. CDR3 amino acids: CASGITGYGSGYTF. For the CDR3, the DNA is TGTGCCAGTGGAATTACAGGGTACGGGAGTGGCTACACCTTC.

Many counts were recorded for this clonotype. The gene calls are TRBV7-9 and TRBJ1-1; tentative D call: TRBD1 (5 bases). Germline loops: CDR1 SEHNR, CDR2 FQNEAQ (reference sequence). Trimming took 5 bases from V and 0 from J, leaving 16 bases between them. The CDR3 is 16 residues long. The CDR3 loop reads CASSNKGTGMNTEAFF. CDR3 nucleotides: TGTGCCAGCAGCAATAAGGGAACAGGAATGAACACTGAAGCTTTCTTT.

This clonotype showed up many times. The chain uses TRBV11-2 and TRBJ1-2; maybe TRBD1 (5 bases). CDR1 and CDR2 from the germline V gene are SGHAT and FQNNGV. V was cut by 5 bases and J by 8 bases, with 18 bases left in between. CDR3 length: 14 residues. The CDR3 nucleotides read TGTGCCAGCAGCCCCACATCCCAGGGAAGCGGCTACACCTTC. It is translated as CASSPTSQGSGYTF.

This clonotype has ten or more counts. The V and J genes are TRBV7-2 and TRBJ2-5; TRBD1 matches at 7 bases. In germline, CDR1 is SGHTA, CDR2 FQGNSA. The CDR3 is 15 amino acids. V was clipped by 5 bases and J by 2 bases; unmatched bases: 8. The CDR3 DNA is TGTGCCAGCAGCCGCCGGACAGGACAACAAGAGACCCAGTACTTC. Protein: CASSRRTGQQETQYF. Drawing the rest from reference TRBV7-2 and TRBJ2-5, the complete variable domain is GAGVSQSPSNKVTEKGKDVELRCDPISGHTALYWYRQSLGQGLEFLIYFQGNSAPDKSGLPSDRFSAERTGGSVSTLTIQRTQQEDSAVYLCASSRRTGQQETQYFGPGTRLLVL.

This clonotype was picked up many times. The chain joins TRBV12-3 or TRBV12-4 to TRBJ2-5; D remains unclear. Trimming pared 0 bases from V and 5 bases from J, leaving 7 bases between. This CDR3 has 13 amino acids. The CDR3: CASSLAEVETQYF. The CDR3 nucleotides read TGTGCCAGCAGTTTAGCTGAGGTTGAGACCCAGTACTTC.

This clonotype was observed a few times. The J gene is TRBJ1-2, the V gene TRBV5-1; 9 bases map to TRBD1. CDR1 and CDR2 from the germline V gene are SGHRS and YFSETQ. Germline trimming cut 4 bases from V and 0 bases from J; bases unmatched to any gene: 16. The length of the CDR3 is 19 residues. The CDR3 DNA sequence: TGCGCCAGCAGCCCAGACCAGGGACAGGGTTGGAAACCTAACTATGGCTACACCTTC. Translation: CASSPDQGQGWKPNYGYTF.

This clonotype occurred many times. This sequence joins TRBV6-5 and TRBJ1-1, with TRBD1 identical over 8 bases. Germline-derived CDR1 and CDR2 are MNHEY and SVGAGI. V gave up 5 bases and J gave up 5 bases; unmatched junction bases: 1. This CDR3 comprises 12 residues. This CDR3 reads CASSRTGTEAFF. CDR3 sequence (DNA): TGTGCCAGCAGTCGGACAGGGACTGAAGCTTTCTTT.

This clonotype has a handful of counts. This chain connects TRBV27 to TRBJ1-6, with unresolved D. CDR1 MNHEY and CDR2 SMNVEV come from the germline V gene (reference sequence). Trimming pared 2 bases from V and 4 bases from J, leaving 9 bases between. The CDR3 is 15 residues long. The CDR3 region is CASSLVARYNSPLHF. The CDR3 DNA reads TGTGCCAGCAGTTTAGTGGCACGGTATAATTCACCCCTCCACTTT.

This clonotype has more than one count but fewer than ten. The chain carries TRBV5-1 and TRBJ2-3; 9 bases fit TRBD2. CDR1 and CDR2 from the germline V gene are SGHRS and YFSETQ. CDR3 length: 16 residues. J gave up 0 bases and V 0 bases, and 2 bases lay outside the gene matches. CDR3 DNA sequence: TGCGCCAGCAGCTTGGGACTAGCGGAGAGCACAGATACGCAGTATTTT. Translation: CASSLGLAESTDTQYF.

V is TRBV20-1 and J is TRBJ2-7; 8 nucleotides agree with TRBD2. Trimming cost V 2 bases and J 6 bases; bases outside gene matches: 9. The length of the CDR3 is 14 residues. Germline lookup yields CDR1 DFQATT and CDR2 SNEGSKA (reference sequence). The CDR3 bases are TGCAGTGCTAGACGAGCGGGGGAAGGAGGCGAGCAGTACTTC. It encodes CSARRAGEGGEQYF.